This TCR beta chain is drawn from a study of identifying expanded T cells in peripheral blood (dated 2019 in TCRdb). Looking at the study overall: Technical replicates were generated by sequencing separate aliquots of the same genomic DNA pool, with four replicates compared pairwise. The research as a whole found: Across all healthy donors, variance in clone template counts between two-week samples was found to increase significantly with total template count. Approximately 1.2 differentially abundant clones were flagged by the binomial model between technical replicates, whereas about 16 and 19 were flagged over around two weeks and four weeks, respectively. The beta-binomial model significantly reduced the number of clones called differentially abundant and the false-positive rate across all healthy-donor time intervals. The authors expected that biological variance in healthy repertoires might rise further over much longer intervals, such as months to years.

During the collection period, no infections or other immune events were recorded for the healthy donors. Healthy-donor blood repertoires served as a training cohort to calibrate time-dependent variance in a beta-binomial model of T-cell clone differential abundance. The training cohort was composed of approximately 10 healthy donors, 3 female and 7 male. On average the donors were 43 years old, and their ages spanned roughly 25 to 70 years. Whole blood, obtained from a commercial supplier, was collected from each healthy donor at three time points spaced approximately two weeks apart. For immunosequencing, genomic DNA was extracted from whole blood that had not been sorted. Comment on this clone: It lacks a known antigen. No quality values exist for individual bases; no much larger clone is one base distant. Other DNA sequences from this sample encode an identical CDR3 as well.

The immunoSEQ Assay, which uses bias-controlled multiplex PCR amplification of genomic DNA, was used to profile TCRbeta CDR3 regions. On the authors' methods: The absolute abundance of each unique TCRbeta CDR3 region was quantified after sequences were collapsed and filtered. Two models were used to test differential abundance: a binomial model (Fisher-equivalent) and a beta-binomial model that adds time-dependent variance fitted from healthy donors. Clones with fewer than 5 combined templates were removed, and differential abundance was called for clones with a Benjamini-Hochberg FDR below 0.01. In the beta-binomial model, variance was expressed as a function of the total template count across the two samples, in the form v = (b*log(k)+a)^2. TCRdb took over this immuneACCESS table, retaining in-frame rearrangements with V and J assigned. Such tables are incomplete; in checked studies, under half of the missing clones stem from an unresolved V gene, and the remainder is unexplained. The V and J calls and clone size were taken over from that table, and D and trimming were inferred from the DNA. The sample includes fewer than 85,000 clones, with approximately 84% observed a single time. 15% to 20% of the sample goes to the ten largest clones.

From the germline V gene, CDR1 is SGHTA and CDR2 is FQGNSA. From V the trimming removes 3 bases and from J it removes 0 bases, while the gene matches leave 3 bases of the junction unaccounted for. The CDR3 sequence holds 15 residues, the cysteine and phenylalanine included. CDR3 DNA is the only sequence kept; it has 45 bases, read in frame from the first base. The chain is made from TRBV7-2 and TRBJ2-7, and TRBD2 matches 9 of the central bases. The TCR originated in a person aged 18 to 75 in good health. The sample taken for sequencing was blood. The nucleotide sequence reads as follows: TGTGCCAGCAGCTTTAGCGGGGGATCCTCCTACGAGCAGTACTTC. Its product reads: CASSFSGGSSYEQYF.